The clone carrying this TCR beta chain was seen more than once but under ten times. Antigen unknown. This entry is derived from a study of metastatic and nonmetastatic thyroid tumors. Turning to the study itself: A comparison of repertoires was made across blood and tumor or nodule tissue from malignant and benign thyroid patients. Findings and caveats of the study: Malignant tumors reportedly showed significantly higher TCR beta diversity than benign nodules in both blood and tumor.

Each patient came to thyroid surgery without any prior treatment (of any kind). The CDR3 extends over 15 amino acids. The junction had 3 bases not matched to a gene; V was cut back by 1 base and J by 5 bases. Germline CDR1 and CDR2: LNHNV and YYDKDF (reference sequence). As processed by the authors: Across clinicopathological groups, CDR3 differences served as the basis for building a distant-metastasis classifier for papillary thyroid cancer. TCRdb re-analyzed the PCR reads using MiXCR. The V and J calls reflect TCRdb's pipeline rather than the authors' work. The table shows 5,700 or so clones, with over 30% occurring only once.

The receptor was isolated from a female donor with papillary thyroid cancer or a benign thyroid nodule (not recorded which). Some clones in this sample may be carry-over from other donors' samples. Sequencing was performed on adjacent normal tissue. V and J are TRBV15 and TRBJ2-7; TRBD2 matches 12 bases. The CDR3, as DNA: TGTGCCACCAGCAGAGTGGCTAGCGGGAGGGACGAGCAGTACTTC. Translating it yields CATSRVASGRDEQYF.